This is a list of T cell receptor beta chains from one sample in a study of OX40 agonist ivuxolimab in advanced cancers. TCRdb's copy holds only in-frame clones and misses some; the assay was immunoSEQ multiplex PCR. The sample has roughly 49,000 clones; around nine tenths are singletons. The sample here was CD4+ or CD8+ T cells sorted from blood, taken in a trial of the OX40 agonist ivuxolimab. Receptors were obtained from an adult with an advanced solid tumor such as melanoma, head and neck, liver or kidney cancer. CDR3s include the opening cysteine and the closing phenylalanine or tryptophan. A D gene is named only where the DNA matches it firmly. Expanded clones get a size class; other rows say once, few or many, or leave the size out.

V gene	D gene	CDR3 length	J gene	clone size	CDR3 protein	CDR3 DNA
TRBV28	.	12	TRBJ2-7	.	CASSPKRYEQYF	TGTGCCAGCAGTCCCAAGCGGTACGAGCAGTACTTC
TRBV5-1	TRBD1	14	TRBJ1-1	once	CASSRGQENTEAFF	TGCGCCAGCAGCAGAGGACAGGAGAACACTGAAGCTTTCTTT
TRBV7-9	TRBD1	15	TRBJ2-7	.	CASSPGQGIMAEQYF	TGTGCCAGCAGCCCGGGACAGGGTATCATGGCCGAGCAGTACTTC
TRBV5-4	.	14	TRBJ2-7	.	CASSLESGLDEQYF	TGTGCCAGCAGCTTGGAATCCGGATTGGACGAGCAGTACTTC
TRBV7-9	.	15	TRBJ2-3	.	CASSLVQVPADTQYF	TGTGCCAGCAGCTTAGTACAAGTCCCCGCAGATACGCAGTATTTT
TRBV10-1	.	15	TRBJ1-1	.	CASSEGDGKNTEAFF	TGCGCCAGCAGTGAAGGGGACGGGAAGAACACTGAAGCTTTCTTT
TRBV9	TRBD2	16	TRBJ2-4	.	CASTPGLAGAKNIQYF	TGTGCCAGCACCCCGGGTCTAGCGGGAGCCAAAAACATTCAGTACTTC
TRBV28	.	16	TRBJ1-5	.	CASSLVEGPRNQPQHF	TGTGCCAGCAGTTTAGTAGAGGGGCCGCGAAATCAGCCCCAGCATTTT
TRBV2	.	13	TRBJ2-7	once	CASKSNRYYEQYF	TGTGCCAGCAAATCCAACCGCTACTACGAGCAGTACTTC
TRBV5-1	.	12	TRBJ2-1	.	CASSFQGNEQFF	TGCGCCAGCAGCTTCCAGGGAAATGAGCAGTTCTTC
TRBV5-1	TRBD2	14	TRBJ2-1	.	CASSSSGGGEEQFF	TGCGCCAGCAGTAGTAGCGGGGGCGGCGAAGAGCAGTTCTTC
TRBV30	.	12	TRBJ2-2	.	CAWSPAGGELFF	TGTGCCTGGAGTCCAGCGGGCGGGGAGCTGTTTTTT
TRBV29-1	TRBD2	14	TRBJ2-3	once	CSDQGLAGTDTQYF	TGCAGCGACCAGGGACTAGCGGGGACAGATACGCAGTATTTT
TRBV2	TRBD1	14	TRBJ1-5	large	CASSPTGAHQPQHF	TGTGCCAGCAGTCCTACAGGGGCACATCAGCCCCAGCATTTT
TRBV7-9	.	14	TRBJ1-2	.	CASSPEGGGYGYTF	TGTGCCAGCAGCCCAGAAGGGGGAGGCTATGGCTACACCTTC
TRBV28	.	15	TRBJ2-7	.	CASSLQGGSSYEQYF	TGTGCCAGCAGTCTACAGGGGGGGAGCTCCTACGAGCAGTACTTC
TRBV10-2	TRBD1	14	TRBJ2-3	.	CASSEGRGPDTQYF	TGCGCCAGCAGTGAGGGTAGGGGGCCGGATACGCAGTATTTT
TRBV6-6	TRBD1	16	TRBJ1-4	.	CASSRTGGIGNEKLFF	TGTGCCAGCAGTCGGACAGGGGGGATAGGGAATGAAAAACTGTTTTTT
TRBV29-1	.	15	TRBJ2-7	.	CSVEEWGPGSYEQYF	TGCAGCGTTGAAGAGTGGGGGCCCGGCTCCTACGAGCAGTACTTC
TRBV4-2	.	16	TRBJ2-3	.	CASSQDEGQSTDTQYF	TGTGCCAGCAGCCAAGATGAAGGACAGTCCACGGATACGCAGTATTTT
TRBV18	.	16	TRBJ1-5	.	CASSSSAAGSNQPQHF	TGTGCCAGCTCCTCCTCAGCGGCCGGGTCCAATCAGCCCCAGCATTTT
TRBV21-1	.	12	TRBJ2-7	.	CASNLSRYEQYF	TGTGCCAGCAACCTATCCAGGTACGAGCAGTACTTC
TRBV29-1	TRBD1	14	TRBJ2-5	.	CSVPWTGVGGAQYF	TGCAGCGTTCCCTGGACAGGGGTAGGAGGCGCCCAGTACTTC
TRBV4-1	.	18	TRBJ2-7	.	CASSQDKPLDSSSYEQYF	TGCGCCAGCAGCCAAGACAAGCCCTTGGACTCTAGCTCCTACGAGCAGTACTTC
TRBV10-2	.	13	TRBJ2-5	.	CASSDWDTETQYF	TGCGCCAGCAGTGACTGGGACACGGAGACCCAGTACTTC
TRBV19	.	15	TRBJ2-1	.	CASSIGASVYNEQFF	TGTGCCAGTAGTATTGGGGCTAGCGTTTACAATGAGCAGTTCTTC
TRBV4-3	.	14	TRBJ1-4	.	CASSQFGVDEKLFF	TGCGCCAGCAGCCAATTCGGGGTAGATGAAAAACTGTTTTTT
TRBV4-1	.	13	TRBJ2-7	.	CASSQDNLYEQYF	TGCGCCAGCAGCCAGGATAATCTCTACGAGCAGTACTTC